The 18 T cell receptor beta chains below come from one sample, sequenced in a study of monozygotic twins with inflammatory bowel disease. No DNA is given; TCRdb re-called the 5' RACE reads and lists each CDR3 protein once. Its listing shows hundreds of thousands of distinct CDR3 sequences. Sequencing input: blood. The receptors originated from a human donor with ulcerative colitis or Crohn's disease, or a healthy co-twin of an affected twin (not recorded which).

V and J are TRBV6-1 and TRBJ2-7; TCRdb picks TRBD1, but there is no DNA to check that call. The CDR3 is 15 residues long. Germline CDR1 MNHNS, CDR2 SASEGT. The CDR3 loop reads CASSENRASDYEQYF.

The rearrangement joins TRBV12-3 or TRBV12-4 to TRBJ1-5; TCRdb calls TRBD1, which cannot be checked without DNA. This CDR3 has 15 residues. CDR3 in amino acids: CASSRGQARGQPQHF.

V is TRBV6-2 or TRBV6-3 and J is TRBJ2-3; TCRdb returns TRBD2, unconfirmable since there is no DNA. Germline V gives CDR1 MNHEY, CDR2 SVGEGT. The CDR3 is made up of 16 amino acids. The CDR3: CASTKGLAANTDTQYF.

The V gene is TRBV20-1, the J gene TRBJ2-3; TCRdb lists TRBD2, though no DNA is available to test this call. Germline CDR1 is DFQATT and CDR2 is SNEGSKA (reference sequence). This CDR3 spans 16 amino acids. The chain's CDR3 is CSANPTTSGAAGTQYF.

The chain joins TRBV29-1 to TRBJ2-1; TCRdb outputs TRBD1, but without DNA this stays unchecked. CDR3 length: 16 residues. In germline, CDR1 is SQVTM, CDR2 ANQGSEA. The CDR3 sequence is CSVETPPGRGYNEQFF.

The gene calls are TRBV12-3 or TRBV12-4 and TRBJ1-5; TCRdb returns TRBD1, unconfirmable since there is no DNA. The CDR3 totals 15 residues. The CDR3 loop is CASRLGTGGNQPQHF.

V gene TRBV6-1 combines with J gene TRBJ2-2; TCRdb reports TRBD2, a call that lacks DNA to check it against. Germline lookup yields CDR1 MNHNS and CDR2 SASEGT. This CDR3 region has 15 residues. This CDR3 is CASSESGGNTGELFF.

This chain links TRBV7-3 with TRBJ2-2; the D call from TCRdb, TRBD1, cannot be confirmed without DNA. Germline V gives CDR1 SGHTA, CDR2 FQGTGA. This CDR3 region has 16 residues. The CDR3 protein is CASSRTGGMLTGELFF. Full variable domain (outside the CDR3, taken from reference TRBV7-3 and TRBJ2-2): GAGVSQTPSNKVTEKGKYVELRCDPISGHTALYWYRQSLGQGPEFLIYFQGTGAADDSGLPNDRFFAVRPEGSVSTLKIQRTERGDSAVYLCASSRTGGMLTGELFFGEGSRLTVL.

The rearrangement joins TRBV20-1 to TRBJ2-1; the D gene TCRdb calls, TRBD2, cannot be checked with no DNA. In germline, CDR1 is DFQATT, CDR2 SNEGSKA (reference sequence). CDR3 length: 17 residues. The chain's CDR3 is CSAGGVSLRGGYNEQFF.

The CDR3 loop is CASSSSGGDSYEQYF. The chain has TRBV28 and TRBJ2-7; the D call from TCRdb, TRBD2, cannot be confirmed without DNA. This CDR3 has 15 residues. Germline V gene sequence: CDR1 MDHEN, CDR2 SYDVKM.

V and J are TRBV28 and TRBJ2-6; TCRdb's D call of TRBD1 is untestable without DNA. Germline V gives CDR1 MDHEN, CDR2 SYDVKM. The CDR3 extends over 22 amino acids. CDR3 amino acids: CASSREAGAGRRFPSGANVLTF. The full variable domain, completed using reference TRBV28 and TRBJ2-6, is DVKVTQSSRYLVKRTGEKVFLECVQDMDHENMFWYRQDPGLGLRLIYFSYDVKMKEKGDIPEGYSVSREKKERFSLILESASTNQTSMYLCASSREAGAGRRFPSGANVLTFGAGSRLTVL.

The CDR3 protein is CASSLDNRDEFF. The V and J genes are TRBV12-3 or TRBV12-4 and TRBJ2-1; absent DNA, TCRdb's TRBD1 call cannot be checked. The CDR3 is 12 residues long.

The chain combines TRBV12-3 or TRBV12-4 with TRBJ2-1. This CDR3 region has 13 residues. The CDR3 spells CASSFIGGGLRFF.

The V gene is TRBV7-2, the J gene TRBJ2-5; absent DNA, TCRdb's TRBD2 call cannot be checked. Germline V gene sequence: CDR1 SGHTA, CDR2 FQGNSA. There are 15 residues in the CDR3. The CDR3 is CASSRTSGGRETQYF.

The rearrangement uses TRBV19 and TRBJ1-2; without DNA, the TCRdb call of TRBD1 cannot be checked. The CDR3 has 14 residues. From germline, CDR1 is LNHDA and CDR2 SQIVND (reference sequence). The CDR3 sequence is CASSTYPGPLGYTF.

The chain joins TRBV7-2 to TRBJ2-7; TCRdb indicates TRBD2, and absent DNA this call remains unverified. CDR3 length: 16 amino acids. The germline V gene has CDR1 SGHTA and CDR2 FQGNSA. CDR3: CASSSGVGLAGRGQYF.

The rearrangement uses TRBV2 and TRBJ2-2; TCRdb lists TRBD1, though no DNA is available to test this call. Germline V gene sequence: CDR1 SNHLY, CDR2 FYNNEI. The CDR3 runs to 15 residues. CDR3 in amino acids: CASSVGVTGTGELFF.

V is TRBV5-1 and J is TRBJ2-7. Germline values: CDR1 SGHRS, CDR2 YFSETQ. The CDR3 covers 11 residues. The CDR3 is CASSFEYEQYF.